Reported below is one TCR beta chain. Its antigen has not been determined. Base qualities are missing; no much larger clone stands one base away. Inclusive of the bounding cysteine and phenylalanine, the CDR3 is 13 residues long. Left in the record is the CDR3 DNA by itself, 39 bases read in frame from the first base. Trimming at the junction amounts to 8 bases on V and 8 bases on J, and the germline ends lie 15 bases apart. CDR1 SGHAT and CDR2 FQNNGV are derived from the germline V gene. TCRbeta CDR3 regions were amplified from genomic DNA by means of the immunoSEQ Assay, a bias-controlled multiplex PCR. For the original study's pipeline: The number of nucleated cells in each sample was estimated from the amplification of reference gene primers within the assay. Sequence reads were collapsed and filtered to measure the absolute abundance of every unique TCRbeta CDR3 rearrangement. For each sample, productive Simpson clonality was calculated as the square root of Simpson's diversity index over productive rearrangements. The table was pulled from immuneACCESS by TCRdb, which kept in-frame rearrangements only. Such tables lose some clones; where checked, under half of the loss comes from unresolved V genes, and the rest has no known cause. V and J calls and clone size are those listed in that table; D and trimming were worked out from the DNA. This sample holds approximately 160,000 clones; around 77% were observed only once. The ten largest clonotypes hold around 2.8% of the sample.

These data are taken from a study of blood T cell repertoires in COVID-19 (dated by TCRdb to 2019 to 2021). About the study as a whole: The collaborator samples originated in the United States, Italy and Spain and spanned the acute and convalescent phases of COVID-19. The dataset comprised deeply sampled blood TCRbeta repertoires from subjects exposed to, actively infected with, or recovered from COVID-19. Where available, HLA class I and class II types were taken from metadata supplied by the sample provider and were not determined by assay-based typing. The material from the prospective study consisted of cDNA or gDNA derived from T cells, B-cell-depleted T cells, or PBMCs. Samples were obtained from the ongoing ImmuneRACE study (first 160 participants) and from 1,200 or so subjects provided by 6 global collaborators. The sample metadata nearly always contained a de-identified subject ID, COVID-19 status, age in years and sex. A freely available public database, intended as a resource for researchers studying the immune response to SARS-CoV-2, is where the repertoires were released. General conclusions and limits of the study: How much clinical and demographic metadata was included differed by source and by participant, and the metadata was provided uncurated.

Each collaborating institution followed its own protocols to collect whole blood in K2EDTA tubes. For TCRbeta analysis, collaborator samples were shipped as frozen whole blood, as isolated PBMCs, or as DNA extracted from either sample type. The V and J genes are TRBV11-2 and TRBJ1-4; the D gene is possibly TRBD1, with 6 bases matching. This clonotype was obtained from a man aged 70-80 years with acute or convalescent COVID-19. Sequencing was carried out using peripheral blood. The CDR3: CASPMGAGEKLFF. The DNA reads TGTGCCAGCCCAATGGGGGCAGGAGAAAAACTGTTTTTT.